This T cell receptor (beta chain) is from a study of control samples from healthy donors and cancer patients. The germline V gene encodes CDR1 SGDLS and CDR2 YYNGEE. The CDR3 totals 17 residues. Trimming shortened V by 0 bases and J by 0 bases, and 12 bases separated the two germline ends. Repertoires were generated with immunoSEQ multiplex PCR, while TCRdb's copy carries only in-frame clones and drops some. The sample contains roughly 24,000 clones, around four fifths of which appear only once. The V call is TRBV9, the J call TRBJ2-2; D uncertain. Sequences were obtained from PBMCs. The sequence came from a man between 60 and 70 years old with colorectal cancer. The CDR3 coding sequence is TGTGCCAGCAGCGTAGCCCCCAGAGGAGCGAACACCGGGGAGCTGTTTTTT. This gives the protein CASSVAPRGANTGELFF. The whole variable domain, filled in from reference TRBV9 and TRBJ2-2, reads DSGVTQTPKHLITATGQRVTLRCSPRSGDLSVYWYQQSLDQGLQFLIQYYNGEERAKGNILERFSAQQFPDLHSELNLSSLELGDSALYFCASSVAPRGANTGELFFGEGSRLTVL.